The entry below gives a single T cell receptor beta chain sequence along with its context. Which antigen it targets is not known. One base away there is no much larger clone; base qualities are not given. TCRbeta CDR3 regions were amplified from genomic DNA using the immunoSEQ Assay, a bias-controlled multiplex PCR. The published analysis was carried out like this. Nucleated cell counts per sample were estimated from amplification of reference gene primers within the assay. Sequence reads were collapsed and filtered to measure the absolute abundance of every unique TCRbeta CDR3 rearrangement. For each sample, productive Simpson clonality was calculated as the square root of Simpson's diversity index across productive rearrangements. Here the immuneACCESS table is served through TCRdb, limited to in-frame sequences with V and J called. Missing clones are a known gap in these copies; in checked studies unresolved V genes cover under half, and the rest lacks a known reason. Clonal size and the V and J genes are those of that table, whereas D and trimming came from the DNA. Recorded for this sample are more than 100,000 clones; 88% of them occurred a single time. The top ten clonotypes cover 0.88% of the sample.

V was cut back by 7 bases and J by 0 bases, leaving a gap of 13 bases between them. CDR3 length: 15 amino acids, cysteine to phenylalanine. Of the read, only the CDR3 DNA is kept; its 45 bases are in frame from base 1. Sequences SEHNR (CDR1) and FQNEAQ (CDR2) are obtained from the germline V gene (reference sequence). These data belong to a study of blood T cell repertoires in COVID-19 (TCRdb year 2020). General notes on the study: Samples from collaborators originated in the United States, Italy and Spain and spanned both the acute and convalescent phases of COVID-19. Samples were obtained from the ongoing ImmuneRACE study (first 160 participants) and from 1,200 or so subjects provided by 6 global collaborators. Nearly every sample came with metadata listing a de-identified subject ID, COVID-19 status, age in years and sex. HLA class I and class II types, where available, came from metadata supplied by the sample provider rather than from assay-based typing. A freely available public database, intended as a resource for researchers studying the immune response to SARS-CoV-2, is where the repertoires were released. The prospective study material was composed of cDNA or gDNA derived from T cells, B-cell-depleted T cells, or PBMCs. The dataset comprised deeply sampled blood TCRbeta repertoires from subjects exposed to, actively infected with, or recovered from COVID-19. What the work shows at the level of the full study, not this receptor alone: The quantity of clinical and demographic metadata differed by source and by participant and was supplied without curation.

Whole blood was collected in K2EDTA tubes by collaborating institutions according to the institutions' own protocols. For TCRbeta analysis, collaborators shipped samples as frozen whole blood, isolated PBMCs, or DNA extracted from either of those sample types. The source material was peripheral blood. This TCR came from a woman aged 45-65 years with active or convalescent COVID-19. The rearranged chain carries TRBV7-9 and TRBJ2-1, and possibly TRBD2, on 6 matching bases. The CDR3 sequence is CASKRDSSSYNEQFF. The nucleotide sequence reads TGTGCCAGCAAAAGGGACTCGAGCTCCTACAATGAGCAGTTCTTC.